Sequencing of this T cell receptor (beta chain) was carried out in a study of control samples from healthy donors and cancer patients (dated by TCRdb to about 2020). The germline V end is reduced by 4 bases and the J end by 0 bases; junction bases left unmatched: 5. Sequences ENHRY (CDR1) and SYGVKD (CDR2) are obtained from the germline V gene. The CDR3, from cysteine to phenylalanine, totals 15 residues. Only CDR3 DNA remains: 45 bases, in frame from the first base. Comments on this clone: This receptor's antigen is unknown. Per-base quality was not reported, and no clone a single base away is much larger than it.

The receptor library was made with the immunoSEQ multiplex PCR assay. This is the immuneACCESS table as TCRdb keeps it, with only in-frame sequences that have V and J called. A part of the clones is gone; compared with another copy, unresolved V genes explain less than half, and the rest is unexplained. The sample table contains more than 140,000 clones; only one count was recorded for more than 80% of them. The ten largest clones add up to approximately 6.8% of the sample. This clonotype was obtained from a man between 18 and 29 years old in good health. Material: blood. The rearranged chain carries TRBV10-3 and TRBJ2-5; 7 nucleotides in the junction match TRBD2. The CDR3 reads CAISGNGGYQETQYF. The nucleotides are TGTGCCATCAGTGGCAACGGGGGGTACCAAGAGACCCAGTACTTC.